This T cell receptor beta chain was sequenced in a study of T cell repertoires in cytomegalovirus infection. Study-wide results and limits: The cumulative frequency of public TCR beta families distinguished individuals who carried CMV together with the relevant HLA.

The CDR3 runs 16 residues. Trimming took 5 bases from V and 7 from J, leaving 18 bases between them. From germline, CDR1 is SGHTA and CDR2 FQGNSA. This clonotype was counted at least ten times. Its cognate antigen is unknown. In TCRdb, the reads were re-called with MiXCR into one record per CDR3 protein. The sample lists hundreds of thousands of distinct CDR3 sequences, approximately 18% seen once, with approximately 8% in the top ten. The sequence came from a human donor in good health (CMV status not recorded). Some clones in this sample may be carry-over from other donors' samples. The sample taken for sequencing was PBMCs. V usage is TRBV7-2 and J usage is TRBJ1-6, with D unresolved. In DNA, the CDR3 is TGTGCCAGCAGCCCTAGCCTGGTTACGGGCAATTCACCCCTCCACTTT. Translated, it gives CASSPSLVTGNSPLHF.